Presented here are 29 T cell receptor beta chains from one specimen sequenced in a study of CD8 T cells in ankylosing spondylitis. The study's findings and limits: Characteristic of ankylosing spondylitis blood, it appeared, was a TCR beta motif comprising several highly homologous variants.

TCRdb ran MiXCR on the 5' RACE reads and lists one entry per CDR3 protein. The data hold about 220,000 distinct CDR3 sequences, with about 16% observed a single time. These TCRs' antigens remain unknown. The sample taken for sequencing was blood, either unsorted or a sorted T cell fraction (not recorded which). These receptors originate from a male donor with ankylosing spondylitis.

CDR3 sequence: CASSSGGVGTFDEKLFF. The CDR3 nucleotides read TGCGCCAGCAGCTCTGGCGGAGTGGGAACGTTTGATGAAAAACTGTTTTTT. The chain joins TRBV5-1 to TRBJ1-4; the D is unclear. The V gene's germline CDR1 is SGHRS and CDR2 YFSETQ. The CDR3 sequence is 17 residues long. Trimming pared 3 bases from V and 6 bases from J, leaving 21 bases between.

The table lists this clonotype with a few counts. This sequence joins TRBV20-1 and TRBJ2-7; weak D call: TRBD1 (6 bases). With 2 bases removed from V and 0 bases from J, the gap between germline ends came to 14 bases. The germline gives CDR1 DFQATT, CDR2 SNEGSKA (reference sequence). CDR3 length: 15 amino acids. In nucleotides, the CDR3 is TGCAGTGCTAGACGCGCAAGGACAGCCTCCTACGAGCAGTACTTC. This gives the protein CSARRARTASYEQYF.

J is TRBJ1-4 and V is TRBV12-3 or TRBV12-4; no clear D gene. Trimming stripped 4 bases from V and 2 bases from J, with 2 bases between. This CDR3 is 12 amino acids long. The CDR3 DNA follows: TGTGCCAGCAGTTGGACTAATGAAAAACTGTTTTTT. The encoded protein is CASSWTNEKLFF.

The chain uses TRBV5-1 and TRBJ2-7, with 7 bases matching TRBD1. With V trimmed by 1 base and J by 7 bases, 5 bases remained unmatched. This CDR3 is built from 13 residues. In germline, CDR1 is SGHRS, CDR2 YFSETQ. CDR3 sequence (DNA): TGCGCCAGCAGCTTGACAGGGGTGGGAGAGCAGTACTTC. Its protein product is CASSLTGVGEQYF.

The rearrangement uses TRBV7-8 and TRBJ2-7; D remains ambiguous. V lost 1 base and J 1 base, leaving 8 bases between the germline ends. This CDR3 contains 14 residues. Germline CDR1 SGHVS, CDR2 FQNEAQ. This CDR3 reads CASSLVPRSYEQYF. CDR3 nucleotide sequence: TGTGCCAGCAGCTTAGTGCCTAGATCCTACGAGCAGTACTTC.

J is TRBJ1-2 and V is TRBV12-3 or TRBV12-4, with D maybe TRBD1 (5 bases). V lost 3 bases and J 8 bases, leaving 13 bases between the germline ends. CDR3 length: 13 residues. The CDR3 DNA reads TGTGCCAGCAGTTTTTCGCAGGGCGGAGGCTACACCTTC. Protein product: CASSFSQGGGYTF.

Written as DNA, the CDR3 is TGCGCCAGCAGCCTGACGACAGGGGAGGTGAACACTGAAGCTTTCTTT. The encoded protein is CASSLTTGEVNTEAFF. The rearrangement joins TRBV4-1 to TRBJ1-1; 8 bases agree with TRBD1. V lost 4 bases and J lost 0; bases outside the gene matches: 7. Germline lookup yields CDR1 MGHRA and CDR2 YSYEKL. The CDR3 totals 16 residues.

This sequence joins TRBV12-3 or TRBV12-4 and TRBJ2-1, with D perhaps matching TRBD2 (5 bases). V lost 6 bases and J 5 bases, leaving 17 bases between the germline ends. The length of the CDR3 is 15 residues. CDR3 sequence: CASRETAGRHNEQFF. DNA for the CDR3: TGTGCCAGCAGGGAGACGGCGGGCAGACACAATGAGCAGTTCTTC.

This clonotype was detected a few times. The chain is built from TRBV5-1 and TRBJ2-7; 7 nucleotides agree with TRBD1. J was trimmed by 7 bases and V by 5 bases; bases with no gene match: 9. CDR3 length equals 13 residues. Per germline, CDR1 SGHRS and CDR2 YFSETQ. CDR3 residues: CASREATGWEQYF. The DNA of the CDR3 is TGCGCCAGCAGAGAGGCGACAGGGTGGGAGCAGTACTTC.

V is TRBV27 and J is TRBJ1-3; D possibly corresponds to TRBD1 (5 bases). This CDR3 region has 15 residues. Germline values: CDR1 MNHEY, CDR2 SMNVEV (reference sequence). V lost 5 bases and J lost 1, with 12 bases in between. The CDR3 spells CASSPSRVSGNTIYF. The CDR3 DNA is TGTGCCAGCAGTCCGAGCAGGGTTTCTGGAAACACCATATATTTT.

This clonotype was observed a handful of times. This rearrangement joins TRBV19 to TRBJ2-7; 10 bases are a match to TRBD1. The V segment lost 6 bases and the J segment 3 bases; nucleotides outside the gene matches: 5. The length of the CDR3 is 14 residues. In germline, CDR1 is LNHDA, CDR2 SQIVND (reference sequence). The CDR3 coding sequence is TGTGCCAGTAGCCCCGGGACAGGGGACTACGAGCAGTACTTC. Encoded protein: CASSPGTGDYEQYF.

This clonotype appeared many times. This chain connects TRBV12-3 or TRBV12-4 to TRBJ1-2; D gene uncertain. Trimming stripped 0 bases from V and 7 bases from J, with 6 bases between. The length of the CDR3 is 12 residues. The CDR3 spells CASSLAGFGYTF. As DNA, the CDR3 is TGTGCCAGCAGTTTAGCAGGGTTTGGCTACACCTTC.

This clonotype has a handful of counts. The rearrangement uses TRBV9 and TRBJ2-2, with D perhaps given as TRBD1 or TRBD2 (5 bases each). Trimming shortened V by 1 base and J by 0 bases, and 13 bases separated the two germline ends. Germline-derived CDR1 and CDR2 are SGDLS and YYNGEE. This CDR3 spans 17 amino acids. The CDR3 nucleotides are TGTGCCAGCAGCGTAACGCAGGGACGCCCGAACACCGGGGAGCTGTTTTTT. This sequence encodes CASSVTQGRPNTGELFF. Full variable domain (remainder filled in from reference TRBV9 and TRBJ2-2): DSGVTQTPKHLITATGQRVTLRCSPRSGDLSVYWYQQSLDQGLQFLIQYYNGEERAKGNILERFSAQQFPDLHSELNLSSLELGDSALYFCASSVTQGRPNTGELFFGEGSRLTVL.

The chain's CDR3 is CASSLVTTGHTEAFF. The CDR3 nucleotides are TGTGCCAGCAGCTTAGTTACGACAGGCCACACTGAAGCTTTCTTT. The rearrangement joins TRBV7-6 to TRBJ1-1, with D possibly matching TRBD1 (6 bases). This CDR3 comprises 15 residues. The germline V and J ends were trimmed by 1 base and 3 bases, with 12 bases remaining between them. Germline CDR1 reads SGHVS; CDR2 reads FNYEAQ.

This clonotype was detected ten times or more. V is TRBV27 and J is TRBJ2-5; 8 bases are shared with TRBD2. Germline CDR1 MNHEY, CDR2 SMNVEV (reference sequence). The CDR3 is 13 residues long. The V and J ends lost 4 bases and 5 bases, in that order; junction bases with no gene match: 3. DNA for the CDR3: TGTGCCAGCAGTTCGGGACTAGTGGAGACCCAGTACTTC. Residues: CASSSGLVETQYF.

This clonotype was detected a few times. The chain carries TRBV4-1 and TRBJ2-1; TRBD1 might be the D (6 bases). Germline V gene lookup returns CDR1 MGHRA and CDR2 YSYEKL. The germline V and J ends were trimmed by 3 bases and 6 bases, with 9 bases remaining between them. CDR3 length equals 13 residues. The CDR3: CASSHQQGNEQFF. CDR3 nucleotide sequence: TGCGCCAGCAGCCATCAACAGGGCAATGAGCAGTTCTTC.

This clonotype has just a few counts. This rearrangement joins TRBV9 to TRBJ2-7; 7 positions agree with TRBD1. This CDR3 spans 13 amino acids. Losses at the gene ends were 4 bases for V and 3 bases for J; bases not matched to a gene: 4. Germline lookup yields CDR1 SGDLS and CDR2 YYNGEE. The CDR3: CASSPRQGYEQYF. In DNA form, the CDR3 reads TGTGCCAGCAGCCCGAGACAGGGCTACGAGCAGTACTTC. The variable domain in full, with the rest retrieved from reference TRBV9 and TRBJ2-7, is DSGVTQTPKHLITATGQRVTLRCSPRSGDLSVYWYQQSLDQGLQFLIQYYNGEERAKGNILERFSAQQFPDLHSELNLSSLELGDSALYFCASSPRQGYEQYFGPGTRLTVT.

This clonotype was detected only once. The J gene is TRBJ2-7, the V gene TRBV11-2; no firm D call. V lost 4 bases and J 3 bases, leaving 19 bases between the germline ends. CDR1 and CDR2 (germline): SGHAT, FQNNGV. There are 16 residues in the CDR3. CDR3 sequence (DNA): TGTGCCAGCAGCTCTTCCCCGGGCCGGCTTAACTACGAGCAGTACTTC. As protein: CASSSSPGRLNYEQYF.

The CDR3 sequence is CASSSIGLAATFGTQYF. The DNA of the CDR3 is TGTGCCAGCAGCAGTATAGGACTAGCGGCGACTTTCGGTACGCAGTATTTT. This rearrangement joins TRBV13 to TRBJ2-3, with 10 nucleotides matching TRBD2. Germline V gives CDR1 PRHDT, CDR2 FYEKMQ (reference sequence). This CDR3 spans 17 amino acids. V dropped 5 bases and J dropped 8; count of bases not matched to a gene: 16.

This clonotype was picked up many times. CDR3 protein: CASSPIGGREQYF. DNA for the CDR3: TGTGCCAGCAGCCCGATAGGGGGCCGCGAGCAGTACTTC. V is TRBV13 and J is TRBJ2-7, with TRBD1 matching over 7 bases. This CDR3 is 13 amino acids long. J lost 6 bases, V lost 5 bases, and 7 bases had no gene match. Germline V gives CDR1 PRHDT, CDR2 FYEKMQ (reference sequence).

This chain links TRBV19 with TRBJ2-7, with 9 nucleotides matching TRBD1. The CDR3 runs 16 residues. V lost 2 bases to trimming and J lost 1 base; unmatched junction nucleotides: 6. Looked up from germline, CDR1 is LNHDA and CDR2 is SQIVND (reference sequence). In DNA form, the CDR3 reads TGTGCCAGTAGTATAATTTGGGGACAGGGATCCTACGAGCAGTACTTC. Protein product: CASSIIWGQGSYEQYF.

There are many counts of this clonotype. The CDR3 loop reads CSVVGTHTYEQYF. The CDR3 DNA reads as TGCAGCGTTGTTGGTACACATACCTACGAGCAGTACTTC. This sequence joins TRBV29-1 and TRBJ2-7; the D is unclear. Germline CDR1 reads SQVTM; CDR2 reads ANQGSEA. The CDR3 runs 13 residues. V lost 4 bases and J 2 bases, leaving 12 bases between the germline ends.

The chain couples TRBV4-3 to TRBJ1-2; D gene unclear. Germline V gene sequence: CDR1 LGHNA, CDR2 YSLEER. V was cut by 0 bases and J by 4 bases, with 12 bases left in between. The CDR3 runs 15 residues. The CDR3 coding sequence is TGCGCCAGCAGCCAAGATGAGGTTGGAGTCTATGGCTACACCTTC. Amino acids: CASSQDEVGVYGYTF.

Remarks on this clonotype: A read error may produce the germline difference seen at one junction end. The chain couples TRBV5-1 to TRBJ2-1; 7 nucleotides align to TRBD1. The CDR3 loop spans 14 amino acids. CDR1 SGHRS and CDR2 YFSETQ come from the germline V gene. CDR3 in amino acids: CASRVGTAYNGQFF. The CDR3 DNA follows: TGCGCCAGCCGGGTGGGGACAGCCTACAATGGGCAGTTCTTC.

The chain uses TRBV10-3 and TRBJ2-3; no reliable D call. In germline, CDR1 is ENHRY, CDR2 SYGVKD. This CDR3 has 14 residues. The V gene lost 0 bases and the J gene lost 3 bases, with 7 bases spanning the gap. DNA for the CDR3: TGTGCCATCAGTGAGTCGGCAGGTACAGATACGCAGTATTTT. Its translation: CAISESAGTDTQYF.

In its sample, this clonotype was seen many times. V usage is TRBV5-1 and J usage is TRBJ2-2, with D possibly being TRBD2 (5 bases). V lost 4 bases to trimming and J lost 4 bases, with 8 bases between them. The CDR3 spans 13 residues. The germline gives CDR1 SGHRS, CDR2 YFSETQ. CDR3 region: CASSPAGTGELFF. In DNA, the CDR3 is TGCGCCAGCAGCCCGGCGGGCACCGGGGAGCTGTTTTTT.

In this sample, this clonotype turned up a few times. The CDR3 loop reads CATREREGPGELFF. In DNA form, the CDR3 reads TGTGCCACTCGGGAGCGGGAGGGCCCAGGGGAGCTGTTTTTT. The chain joins TRBV28 to TRBJ2-2; 10 bases match TRBD2. The J segment lost 8 bases and the V segment lost 10 bases, leaving 10 bases of the junction unmatched. The germline gives CDR1 MDHEN, CDR2 SYDVKM. This CDR3 comprises 14 residues.

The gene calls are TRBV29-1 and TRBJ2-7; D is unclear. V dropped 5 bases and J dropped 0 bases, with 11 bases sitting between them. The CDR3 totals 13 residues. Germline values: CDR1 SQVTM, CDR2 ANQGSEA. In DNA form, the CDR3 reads TGCAGCGTTCGCGCGACCAGCTCCTACGAGCAGTACTTC. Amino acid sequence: CSVRATSSYEQYF.

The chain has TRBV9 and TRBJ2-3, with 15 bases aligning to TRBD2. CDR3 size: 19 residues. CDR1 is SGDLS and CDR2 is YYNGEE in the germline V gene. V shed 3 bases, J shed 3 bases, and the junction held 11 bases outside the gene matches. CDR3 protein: CASSGTSGGADLVTDTQYF. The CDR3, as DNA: TGTGCCAGCAGCGGGACTAGCGGGGGGGCTGATTTAGTGACAGATACGCAGTATTTT.